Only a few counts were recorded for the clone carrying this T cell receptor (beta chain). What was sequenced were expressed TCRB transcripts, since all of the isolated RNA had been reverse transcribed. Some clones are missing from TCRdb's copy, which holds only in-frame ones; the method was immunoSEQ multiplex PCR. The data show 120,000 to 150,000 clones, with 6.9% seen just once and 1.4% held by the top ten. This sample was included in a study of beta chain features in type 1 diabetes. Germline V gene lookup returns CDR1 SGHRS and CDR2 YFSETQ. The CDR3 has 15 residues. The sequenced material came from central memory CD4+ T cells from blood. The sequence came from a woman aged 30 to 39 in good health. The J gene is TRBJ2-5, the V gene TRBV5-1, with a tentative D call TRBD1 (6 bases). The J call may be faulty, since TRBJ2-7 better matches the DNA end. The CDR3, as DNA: TGCGCCAGCAGCTTGGAAACAGGGATTAACTACGAGCAGTACTTC. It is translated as CASSLETGINYEQYF.